A single sample is the source of the 29 T cell receptor beta chains below, sequenced in a study of T cells in Graves' hyperthyroidism and ophthalmopathy. RNA transcripts were the template for amplifying TCR beta CDR3 regions. The HTBI set primed first-round TCR CDR3 RT-PCR. TCRdb ran MiXCR on the multiplex PCR reads and lists one entry per CDR3 protein. The sample consists of more than 500,000 distinct CDR3 sequences, around 45% of them appearing once. The specimen sequenced was peripheral blood or thyroid tissue (not recorded which). Receptors were obtained from an adult woman with Graves' disease, either hyperthyroidism or ophthalmopathy (not recorded which).

Of note for this clonotype: Because it lacks the conserved phenylalanine or tryptophan at the end, this CDR3 is likely a read error. No DNA is shown, since the ends of the CDR3 on it are uncertain; the CDR3 is the one TCRdb lists. The J gene is TRBJ1-1, the V gene TRBV2; TRBD1 is taken as the D call from the table, unchecked against the DNA. Both ends counted, the CDR3 spans 11 residues. From germline, CDR1 is SNHLY and CDR2 FYNNEI. CDR3 loop: CASSVGQNTFY.

As concerns this clonotype: This clone may be a read error of a much larger clone one base away. This chain connects TRBV25-1 to TRBJ2-7, with D possibly TRBD2 on 6 matching bases. CDR1 is MGHDK, CDR2 SYGVNS, per germline. Trimming left V 6 bases short and J 7 bases short, with 16 bases between. The CDR3 sequence is 13 residues long. The CDR3 is CASRATAGLEQYF. CDR3 nucleotide sequence: TGTGCCAGCAGGGCCACCGCGGGGTTAGAGCAGTACTTC.

This clonotype has a count of ten or more. This rearrangement joins TRBV5-6 to TRBJ1-5; weak D call: TRBD1 (5 bases). The CDR3 has 15 residues. V lost 1 base to trimming and J lost 4 bases, with 12 bases between them. The germline V gene encodes CDR1 SGHDT and CDR2 YYEEEE. CDR3 bases: TGTGCCAGCAGCTTGTGGGGGACGCGGAATCAGCCCCAGCATTTT. Its protein product is CASSLWGTRNQPQHF.

J is TRBJ2-2 and V is TRBV11-2, with 8 bases identical to TRBD1. The V gene end was trimmed by 2 bases and the J gene end by 6 bases; junction bases not matched to a gene: 11. The CDR3 has 17 residues. CDR1 and CDR2 from the germline V gene are SGHAT and FQNNGV. CDR3 residues: CASSLQGAGAFAGELFF. The CDR3 DNA sequence: TGTGCCAGCAGCTTACAGGGGGCAGGGGCGTTCGCCGGGGAGCTGTTTTTT.

This clonotype was seen a single time. The chain uses TRBV5-1 and TRBJ1-1; D unclear. The CDR3 runs to 15 residues. V was cut by 3 bases and J by 5 bases, with 17 bases left in between. From germline, CDR1 is SGHRS and CDR2 YFSETQ. In DNA form, the CDR3 reads TGCGCCAGCAGCTCCTCCGGGATTGGGAGAACTGAAGCTTTCTTT. This gives the protein CASSSSGIGRTEAFF.

This clonotype has at least ten counts. CDR3 amino acids: CSAGGQGARGNTEAFF. The CDR3 DNA reads TGCAGTGCGGGGGGACAGGGGGCGCGAGGGAACACTGAAGCTTTCTTT. The chain joins TRBV20-1 to TRBJ1-1, with 12 positions matching TRBD1. V shed 6 bases and J 1 base; nucleotides not matched to a gene: 9. In germline, CDR1 is DFQATT, CDR2 SNEGSKA (reference sequence). CDR3 length: 16 amino acids.

The gene calls are TRBV7-3 and TRBJ2-7; D is possibly TRBD1 (7 bases). CDR1 is SGHTA, CDR2 FQGTGA, per germline. The V end lost 6 bases, the J end lost 2 bases, and 14 bases lay between the germline ends. The CDR3 loop spans 14 amino acids. CDR3 DNA: TGTGCCAGCAGTTCGGGGGACAGACCCTACGAGCAGTACTTC. As protein: CASSSGDRPYEQYF.

This clonotype showed up many times. This chain uses TRBV2 with TRBJ1-1; the D is unclear. The CDR3 spans 12 residues. V was trimmed by 10 bases and J by 5 bases, leaving 14 bases between them. Germline V gives CDR1 SNHLY, CDR2 FYNNEI. Written as DNA, the CDR3 is TGTGCCACCCCAAGTGGGGATACTGAAGCTTTCTTT. Translated, it gives CATPSGDTEAFF. Combining the CDR3 with reference TRBV2 and TRBJ1-1 gives the whole variable domain EPEVTQTPSHQVTQMGQEVILRCVPISNHLYFYWYRQILGQKVEFLVSFYNNEISEKSEIFDDQFSVERPDGSNFTLKIRSTKLEDSAMYFCATPSGDTEAFFGQGTRLTVV.

The chain uses TRBV2 and TRBJ2-2, with 8 nucleotides matching TRBD2. The CDR3 runs 14 residues. Trimming removed 6 bases from V and 7 bases from J; junction bases left unmatched: 7. In germline, CDR1 is SNHLY, CDR2 FYNNEI. Here the CDR3 reads CASRTGGFSGELFF. The CDR3 region has the DNA TGTGCCAGCAGGACGGGAGGGTTTAGCGGGGAGCTGTTTTTT.

The chain carries TRBV7-9 and TRBJ2-2, with 9 bases that match TRBD2. The CDR3 spans 14 residues. The germline V gene encodes CDR1 SEHNR and CDR2 FQNEAQ (reference sequence). Unmatched junction bases numbered 7, after V lost 7 bases and J lost 7 bases. The CDR3 loop reads CASTLAGCDGELFF. In nucleotides, the CDR3 is TGTGCCAGCACTCTAGCGGGATGCGACGGGGAGCTGTTTTTT.

This clonotype was seen repeatedly, ten times or more. The chain recombines TRBV12-3 or TRBV12-4 with TRBJ2-7, with 8 bases lining up with TRBD1. The V segment lost 5 bases and the J segment 5 bases; nucleotides outside the gene matches: 8. This CDR3 is built from 14 residues. CDR3 residues: CASSSLGQVNEQYF. CDR3 in DNA: TGTGCCAGCAGTAGCTTGGGACAGGTGAACGAGCAGTACTTC.

The chain has TRBV24-1 and TRBJ1-2; D is possibly TRBD1 (5 bases). The CDR3 sequence is 16 residues long. Deletions cut 2 bases from V and 5 bases from J, with 17 bases between. Germline CDR1 reads KGHDR; CDR2 reads SFDVKD. The CDR3 nucleotides are TGTGCCACCAGTGATTCCCAGGGAGTAGATGAGTATGGCTACACCTTC. This gives the protein CATSDSQGVDEYGYTF.

This clonotype was counted at least ten times. J is TRBJ2-5 and V is TRBV7-2; D is uncertain. The V gene's germline CDR1 is SGHTA and CDR2 FQGNSA. V was pared by 5 bases and J by 0 bases, with 7 bases between. CDR3 length: 13 amino acids. Here the CDR3 DNA reads TGTGCCAGCAGCCCAGACTACCAAGAGACCCAGTACTTC. Translating gives CASSPDYQETQYF.

The chain combines TRBV6-5 with TRBJ1-6; D unresolved. CDR1 and CDR2 from the germline V gene are MNHEY and SVGAGI. The CDR3 runs to 15 residues. Trimming left V 0 bases short and J 10 bases short, with 13 bases between. DNA of the CDR3: TGTGCCAGCAGTTACTCGAGTCCAGATTCGTCACCCCTCCACTTT. It yields the protein CASSYSSPDSSPLHF.

This chain joins TRBV6-5 and TRBJ1-6, with D tentatively TRBD1 (6 bases). This CDR3 region has 15 residues. Germline lookup yields CDR1 MNHEY and CDR2 SVGAGI. Deletions cut 3 bases from V and 8 bases from J, with 14 bases between. The CDR3, as DNA: TGTGCCAGCAGTTATATACAGGGAGCGGATTCACCCCTCCACTTT. It is translated as CASSYIQGADSPLHF.

This chain joins TRBV9 and TRBJ1-1, with D unresolved. Germline values: CDR1 SGDLS, CDR2 YYNGEE. This CDR3 spans 11 amino acids. Trimming pared 3 bases from V and 7 bases from J, leaving 7 bases between. CDR3 DNA: TGTGCCAGCAGCGCAACTAATGAAGCTTTCTTT. Translation gives CASSATNEAFF. Variable domain in full (rest from reference TRBV9 and TRBJ1-1): DSGVTQTPKHLITATGQRVTLRCSPRSGDLSVYWYQQSLDQGLQFLIQYYNGEERAKGNILERFSAQQFPDLHSELNLSSLELGDSALYFCASSATNEAFFGQGTRLTVV.

This clonotype has ten or more counts. The chain employs TRBV5-8 and TRBJ1-1, with TRBD1 identical over 8 bases. The CDR3 totals 14 residues. V lost 5 bases, J lost 4 bases, and 7 bases stayed unmatched. Per germline, CDR1 SGHTS and CDR2 YDEGEE. CDR3 DNA sequence: TGTGCCAGCAGTGGGGGACAGGCGAGCACTGAAGCTTTCTTT. This encodes CASSGGQASTEAFF.

This clonotype came up a few times. This chain connects TRBV5-1 to TRBJ1-1; no reliable D call. The ends were cut back, 4 bases at V and 4 bases at J, with 14 bases in the middle. Per the germline V gene, CDR1 is SGHRS and CDR2 is YFSETQ. This CDR3 has 14 amino acids. The CDR3 region is CASSPTAFGTEAFF. The DNA of the CDR3 is TGCGCCAGCAGCCCCACAGCGTTCGGCACTGAAGCTTTCTTT.

The chain has TRBV2 and TRBJ1-5, with 10 bases lining up with TRBD1. The CDR3 sequence is 13 residues long. The germline gives CDR1 SNHLY, CDR2 FYNNEI. V was clipped by 4 bases and J by 9 bases; unmatched bases: 3. CDR3 region: CASSGDRGRPQHF. The CDR3 region has the DNA TGTGCCAGCAGTGGGGACAGGGGTCGGCCCCAGCATTTT.

This sequence joins TRBV9 and TRBJ1-1; 10 bases are a match to TRBD1. After removal of 3 bases from V and 5 bases from J, the junction contained 7 bases not matched to a gene. The germline gives CDR1 SGDLS, CDR2 YYNGEE. This CDR3 region has 15 residues. CDR3 DNA: TGTGCCAGCAGCGCGGAGGGACAGGGGCAAACTGAAGCTTTCTTT. Amino acid sequence: CASSAEGQGQTEAFF.

Comment on this clonotype: At one end, the junction sequence differs from germline, possibly due to a read error. This CDR3 reads CATSDPGPWTEKLFF. The CDR3 DNA reads as TGTGCCACCAGTGACCCGGGGCCTTGGACCGAAAAACTGTTTTTT. V gene TRBV10-3 combines with J gene TRBJ1-4, with TRBD1 as a possible D gene (5 bases). This CDR3 is built from 15 residues. Germline V gives CDR1 ENHRY, CDR2 SYGVKD.

The V and J genes are TRBV29-1 and TRBJ2-1; 11 bases map to TRBD2. V dropped 0 bases and J dropped 9; count of bases not matched to a gene: 7. This CDR3 region has 15 residues. The germline V gene has CDR1 SQVTM and CDR2 ANQGSEA. This CDR3 is CSVEDRLAGGSEQFF. The CDR3, as DNA: TGCAGCGTTGAAGATAGGCTAGCGGGAGGCTCTGAGCAGTTCTTC.

At least ten counts were recorded for this clonotype. The chain has TRBV5-1 and TRBJ1-2, with D tentatively TRBD1 (6 bases). Between the trimmed V and J ends, which lost 0 bases and 5 bases, there was a span of 20 bases. The CDR3 totals 17 residues. Germline V CDR1 and CDR2: SGHRS, YFSETQ. CDR3 sequence reads: CASSLGYRVGSWYGYTF. DNA for the CDR3: TGCGCCAGCAGCTTGGGGTACAGGGTTGGCTCTTGGTATGGCTACACCTTC.

With respect to this clonotype: The junction and the germline gene differ at one end; a read error may be behind it. The chain links TRBV25-1 to TRBJ2-5, with D maybe TRBD2 (6 bases). This CDR3 contains 16 residues. The germline V gene encodes CDR1 MGHDK and CDR2 SYGVNS. CDR3 loop: CACSAQIRRVGETQYF. In DNA, the CDR3 is TGTGCCTGCAGTGCTCAAATCCGGAGGGTTGGGGAGACCCAGTACTTC.

This clonotype was seen at least ten times. This chain uses TRBV6-6 with TRBJ2-7; possible D gene TRBD1, 5 bases. Germline CDR1 and CDR2: MNHNY and SVGAGI (reference sequence). Trimming stripped 6 bases from V and 3 bases from J, with 18 bases between. This CDR3 is 15 amino acids long. The CDR3 coding sequence is TGTGCCAGCAGGGAAACAGGCTCGACCAACTACGAGCAGTACTTC. Translating it yields CASRETGSTNYEQYF.

V and J are TRBV19 and TRBJ2-7; TRBD2 matches 11 bases. Germline V gives CDR1 LNHDA, CDR2 SQIVND (reference sequence). The CDR3 consists of 15 residues. Trimming took 6 bases from V and 2 from J; bases not matched to a gene: 6. The CDR3 coding sequence is TGTGCCAGTAGCGAGCTAGCGGGAGGAACCTACGAGCAGTACTTC. This gives the protein CASSELAGGTYEQYF.

At least ten counts were recorded for this clonotype. The gene calls are TRBV20-1 and TRBJ2-5; 12 bases line up with TRBD2. V gave up 6 bases and J gave up 4 bases; unmatched junction bases: 12. The CDR3 has 16 residues. Per the germline V gene, CDR1 is DFQATT and CDR2 is SNEGSKA (reference sequence). The CDR3 spells CSAADLTSGGGETQYF. The CDR3 region has the DNA TGCAGTGCGGCGGATCTGACTAGCGGGGGAGGAGAGACCCAGTACTTC.

In its sample, this clonotype was seen many times. The chain recombines TRBV4-1 with TRBJ1-1; D remains unclear. V was trimmed by 4 bases and J by 3 bases, leaving 15 bases between them. CDR1 is MGHRA and CDR2 is YSYEKL in the germline V gene. The CDR3 has 15 amino acids. The CDR3 sequence is CASSLERGRHTEAFF. DNA for the CDR3: TGCGCCAGCAGCCTAGAACGTGGGCGCCACACTGAAGCTTTCTTT.

This chain links TRBV10-3 with TRBJ1-5; D remains unclear. CDR3 length: 12 residues. Germline lookup yields CDR1 ENHRY and CDR2 SYGVKD. Between the trimmed V and J ends, which lost 2 bases and 4 bases, there was a span of 3 bases. In nucleotides, the CDR3 is TGTGCCATCAGTGAGACTAATCAGCCCCAGCATTTT. Its protein product is CAISETNQPQHF.